This TCR beta chain was found in a study of beta chain features in type 1 diabetes. Study outcomes and limitations: In every one of the four CD4+ subsets, TCRB CDR3s were moderately but significantly shorter in Type 1 diabetes patients.

The whole isolated RNA underwent reverse transcription, so sequencing captured expressed TCRB transcripts. Libraries were prepared by immunoSEQ multiplex PCR; TCRdb keeps only in-frame clonotypes and omits some of them. Of hundreds of thousands of clones detected, roughly a sixth appear once; the ten largest clones hold under 0.095%. This CDR3 region has 15 residues. The V end lost 6 bases, the J end lost 0 bases, and 12 bases lay between the germline ends. In germline, CDR1 is KGHSH, CDR2 LQKENI. As concerns this clone: What it binds is not known. Within the sample, other DNA sequences also encode this same CDR3.

Only one heparinised blood draw was taken per donor, and its volume averaged about 120 mL. Sequencing was carried out using naive CD4+ T cells from blood. The receptor's source is a man aged 18 to 29 in good health. The chain couples TRBV18 to TRBJ1-5; D perhaps matches TRBD1 (6 bases). In DNA form, the CDR3 reads TGTGCCAGCTCTCGCGACAGGAATAGCAATCAGCCCCAGCATTTT. Translating gives CASSRDRNSNQPQHF.